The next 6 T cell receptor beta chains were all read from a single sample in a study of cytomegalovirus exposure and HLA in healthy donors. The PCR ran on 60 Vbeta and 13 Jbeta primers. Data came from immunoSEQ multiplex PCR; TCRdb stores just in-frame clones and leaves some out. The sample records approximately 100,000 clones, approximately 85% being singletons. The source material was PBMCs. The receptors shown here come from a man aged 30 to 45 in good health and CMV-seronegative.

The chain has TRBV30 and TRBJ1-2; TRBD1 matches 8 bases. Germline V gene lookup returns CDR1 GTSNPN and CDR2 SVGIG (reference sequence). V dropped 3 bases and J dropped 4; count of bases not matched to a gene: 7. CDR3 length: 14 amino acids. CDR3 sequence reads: CAWSPRGRGYGYTF. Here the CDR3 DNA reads TGTGCCTGGAGCCCCAGGGGGCGAGGCTATGGCTACACCTTC. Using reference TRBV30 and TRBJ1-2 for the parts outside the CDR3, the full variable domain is SQTIHQWPATLVQPVGSPLSLECTVEGTSNPNLYWYRQAAGRGLQLLFYSVGIGQISSEVPQNLSASRPQDRQFILSSKKLLLSDSGFYLCAWSPRGRGYGYTFGSGTRLTVV.

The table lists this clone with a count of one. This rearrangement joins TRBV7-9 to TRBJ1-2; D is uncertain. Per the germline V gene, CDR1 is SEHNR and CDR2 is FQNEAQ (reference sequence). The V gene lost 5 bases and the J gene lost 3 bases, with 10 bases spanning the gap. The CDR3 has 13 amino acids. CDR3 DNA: TGTGCCAGCAGCCCCTACGGGGACTATGGCTACACCTTC. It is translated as CASSPYGDYGYTF.

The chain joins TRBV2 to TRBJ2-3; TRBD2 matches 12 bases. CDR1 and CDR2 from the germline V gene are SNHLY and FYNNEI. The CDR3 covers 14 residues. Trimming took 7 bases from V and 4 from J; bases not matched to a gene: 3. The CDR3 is CASTGLAGPDTQYF. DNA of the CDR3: TGTGCCAGCACAGGACTAGCGGGGCCAGATACGCAGTATTTT.

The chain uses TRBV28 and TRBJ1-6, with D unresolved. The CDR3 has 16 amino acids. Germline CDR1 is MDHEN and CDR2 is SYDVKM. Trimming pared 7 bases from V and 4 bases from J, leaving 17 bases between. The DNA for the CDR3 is TGTGCCAGCAACCGACCCCAGCGGGGTTATAATTCACCCCTCCACTTT. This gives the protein CASNRPQRGYNSPLHF.

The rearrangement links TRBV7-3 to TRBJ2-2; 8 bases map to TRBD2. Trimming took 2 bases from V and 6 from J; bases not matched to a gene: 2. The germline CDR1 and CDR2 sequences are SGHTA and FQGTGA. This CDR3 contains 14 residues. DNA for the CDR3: TGTGCCAGCAGCTTAGGGACTAGGTCCGGGGAGCTGTTTTTT. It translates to CASSLGTRSGELFF.

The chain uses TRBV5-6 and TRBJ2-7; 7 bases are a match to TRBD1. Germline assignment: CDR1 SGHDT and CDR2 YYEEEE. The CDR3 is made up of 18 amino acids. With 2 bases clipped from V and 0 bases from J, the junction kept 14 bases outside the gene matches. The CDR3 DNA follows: TGTGCCAGCAGCTTAGTTCTTTCCGGGACAGTACCCTCCTACGAGCAGTACTTC. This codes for CASSLVLSGTVPSYEQYF. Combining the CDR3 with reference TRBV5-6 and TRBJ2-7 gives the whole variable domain DAGVTQSPTHLIKTRGQQVTLRCSPKSGHDTVSWYQQALGQGPQFIFQYYEEEERQRGNFPDRFSGHQFPNYSSELNVNALLLGDSALYLCASSLVLSGTVPSYEQYFGPGTRLTVT.